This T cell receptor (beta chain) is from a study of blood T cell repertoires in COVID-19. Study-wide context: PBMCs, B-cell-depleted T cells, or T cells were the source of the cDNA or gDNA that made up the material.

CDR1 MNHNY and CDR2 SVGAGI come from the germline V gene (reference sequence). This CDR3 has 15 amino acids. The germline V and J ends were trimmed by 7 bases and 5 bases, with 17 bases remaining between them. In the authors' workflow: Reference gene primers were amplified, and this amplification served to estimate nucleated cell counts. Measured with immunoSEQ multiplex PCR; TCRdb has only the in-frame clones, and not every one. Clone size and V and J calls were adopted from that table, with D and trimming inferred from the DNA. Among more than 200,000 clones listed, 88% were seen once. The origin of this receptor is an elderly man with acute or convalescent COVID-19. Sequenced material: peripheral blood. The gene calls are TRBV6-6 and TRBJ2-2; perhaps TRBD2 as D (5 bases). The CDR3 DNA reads TGTGCCAGCAAACAGCGGTCGTCCCTAACCGGGGAGCTGTTTTTT. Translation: CASKQRSSLTGELFF.